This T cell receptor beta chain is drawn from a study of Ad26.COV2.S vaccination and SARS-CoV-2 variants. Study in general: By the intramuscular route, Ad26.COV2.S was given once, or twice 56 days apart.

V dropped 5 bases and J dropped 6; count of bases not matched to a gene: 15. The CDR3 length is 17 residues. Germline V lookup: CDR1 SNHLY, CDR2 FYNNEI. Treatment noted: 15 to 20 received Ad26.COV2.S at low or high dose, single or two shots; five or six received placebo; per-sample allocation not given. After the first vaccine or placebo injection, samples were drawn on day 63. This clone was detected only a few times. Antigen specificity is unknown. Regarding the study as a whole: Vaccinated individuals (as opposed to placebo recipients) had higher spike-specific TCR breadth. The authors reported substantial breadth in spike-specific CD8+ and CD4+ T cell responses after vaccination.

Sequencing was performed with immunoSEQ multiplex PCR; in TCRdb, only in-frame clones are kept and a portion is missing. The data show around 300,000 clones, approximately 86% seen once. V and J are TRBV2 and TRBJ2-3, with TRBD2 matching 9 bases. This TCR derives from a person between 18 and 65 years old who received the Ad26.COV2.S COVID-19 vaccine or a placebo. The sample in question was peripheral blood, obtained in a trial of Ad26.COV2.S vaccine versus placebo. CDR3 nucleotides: TGTGCCAGCAGTCCCGGGAGGCTAGCGGGGCCCGGGGATACGCAGTATTTT. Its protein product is CASSPGRLAGPGDTQYF.